Following are 5 T cell receptor beta chains from one sample sequenced in a study of T cell changes during pregnancy in multiple sclerosis (dated by TCRdb to between 2018 and 2021). The library was made by the immunoSEQ multiplex PCR assay. Imported from immuneACCESS, the table was reduced by TCRdb to in-frame sequences with V and J called. These copies leave out some clones; in studies compared against another copy, an unresolved V gene accounts for under half, and the cause of the remainder is not known. This sample comprises roughly 64,000 clones, around 96% of them detected only once. The ten most abundant clones make up roughly 2.4% of the sample. The sequencing here drew on CD8+ T cells from peripheral blood mononuclear cells, taken after pregnancy. These receptors originate from a female donor with multiple sclerosis, enrolled in a pregnancy study.

This chain joins TRBV28 and TRBJ2-7; 9 nucleotides agree with TRBD1. The CDR3 totals 16 residues. CDR1 is MDHEN, CDR2 SYDVKM, per germline. With V trimmed by 8 bases and J by 3 bases, 14 bases remained unmatched. The CDR3 DNA is TGTGCCAGCCGCTCACCCATGGACAGGGGCATCTACGAGCAGTACTTC. This sequence encodes CASRSPMDRGIYEQYF.

The chain recombines TRBV28 with TRBJ2-2; TRBD2 is a possible D gene (6 bases). The V end lost 5 bases, the J end lost 0 bases, and 16 bases lay between the germline ends. The CDR3 loop spans 17 amino acids. Looked up from germline, CDR1 is MDHEN and CDR2 is SYDVKM. The DNA for the CDR3 is TGTGCCAGCAGTCCTTTTGAGGGACTCCCGAACACCGGGGAGCTGTTTTTT. Protein product: CASSPFEGLPNTGELFF.

V usage is TRBV9 and J usage is TRBJ1-2; D is perhaps TRBD1 (5 bases). This CDR3 has 13 amino acids. Germline V gives CDR1 SGDLS, CDR2 YYNGEE. Trimming stripped 2 bases from V and 5 bases from J, with 10 bases between. CDR3 protein: CASSVGGGYGYTF. The CDR3, as DNA: TGTGCCAGCAGCGTGGGGGGAGGGTATGGCTACACCTTC.

This clone was counted a single time. The CDR3 protein is CASSLPTGVSASGNTIYF. The DNA of the CDR3 is TGTGCCAGCAGCTTACCTACAGGGGTTTCGGCCTCTGGAAACACCATATATTTT. The chain joins TRBV11-2 to TRBJ1-3; 7 positions match TRBD1. V lost 2 bases and J lost 0; bases outside the gene matches: 10. CDR1 SGHAT and CDR2 FQNNGV come from the germline V gene. This CDR3 comprises 18 residues.

The V gene is TRBV6-1, the J gene TRBJ1-1, with D possibly being TRBD1 (5 bases). CDR3 length: 10 amino acids. The V gene lost 8 bases and the J gene lost 11 bases, with 12 bases spanning the gap. Germline assignment: CDR1 MNHNS and CDR2 SASEGT. CDR3 in amino acids: CASAARQAFF. CDR3 in DNA: TGTGCCAGCGCAGCGCGACAGGCTTTCTTT.